Described below is a single T cell receptor beta chain sequence and its context. With 1 base removed from V and 1 base from J, the gap between germline ends came to 16 bases. Germline CDR1 reads LGHNA; CDR2 reads YNFKEQ. The CDR3 totals 17 residues. This sample stems from a study of OX40 agonist ivuxolimab in advanced cancers. Some clones are missing from TCRdb's copy, which holds only in-frame ones; the method was immunoSEQ multiplex PCR. The sample holds roughly 43,000 clones, over 65% seen once. This receptor was taken from an adult with an advanced solid tumor such as melanoma, head and neck, liver or kidney cancer. V gene TRBV4-2 combines with J gene TRBJ1-2; possible D gene TRBD1, 6 bases. The sequences come from CD4+ or CD8+ T cells sorted from blood, collected in a trial of the OX40 agonist ivuxolimab. This chain's CDR3 is CASSQGTDYRVNYGYTF. The CDR3 DNA reads TGTGCCAGCAGCCAAGGAACTGACTACAGGGTTAACTATGGCTACACCTTC.